The clone carrying this T cell receptor beta chain was seen only once. The sample originates from a study of blood T cell repertoires in COVID-19. Across the whole study: Specimens from acute and convalescent COVID-19 originated in the United States, Italy and Spain. PBMCs, B-cell-depleted T cells, or T cells provided the cDNA or gDNA that made up the material.

Germline CDR1 and CDR2: SNHLY and FYNNEI. Deletions cut 3 bases from V and 11 bases from J, with 10 bases between. The CDR3 spans 11 residues. Measured with immunoSEQ multiplex PCR; TCRdb has only the in-frame clones, and not every one. The sample has about 100,000 clones; approximately 92% are singletons. This clonotype was sampled from a man aged 65-85 years with acute or convalescent COVID-19. The V gene is TRBV2, the J gene TRBJ1-1; D gene uncertain. The material sequenced was peripheral blood. Here the CDR3 reads CASSDWAVAFF. CDR3 bases: TGTGCCAGCAGTGACTGGGCCGTCGCTTTCTTT.